A single sample gave rise to the 19 T cell receptor beta chains below, sequenced in a study of cytomegalovirus exposure and HLA in healthy donors. Libraries were prepared by immunoSEQ multiplex PCR; TCRdb keeps only in-frame clonotypes and omits some of them. Of 100,000 to 130,000 clones listed, roughly 95% were seen once; the top ten hold roughly 0.67%. The sample comprised PBMCs. These receptors originate from a woman younger than 30 in good health and CMV-seronegative.

The V and J genes are TRBV6-6 and TRBJ2-7; 10 nucleotides align to TRBD1. This CDR3 is built from 15 residues. Unmatched junction bases numbered 10, after V lost 6 bases and J lost 5 bases. Per the germline V gene, CDR1 is MNHNY and CDR2 is SVGAGI (reference sequence). This CDR3 reads CASSPGTGESDEQYF. In nucleotides, the CDR3 is TGTGCCAGCAGCCCCGGGACAGGGGAATCTGACGAGCAGTACTTC.

The table lists this clone with a few counts. At one end, the junction sequence differs from germline, possibly due to a read error. The gene calls are TRBV6-1 and TRBJ2-1; 10 bases map to TRBD1. From germline, CDR1 is MNHNS and CDR2 SASEGT. This CDR3 is built from 14 residues. The chain's CDR3 is CASIFGTGVRPGLF. CDR3 nucleotides: TGTGCCAGCATATTTGGGACAGGGGTGCGTCCGGGCCTCTTC.

The V call is TRBV6-5, the J call TRBJ1-2; no clear D. The CDR3 totals 12 residues. Germline loops: CDR1 MNHEY, CDR2 SVGAGI. Trimming stripped 7 bases from V and 6 bases from J, with 12 bases between. For the CDR3, the DNA is TGTGCCAGCACCCACACGGGTGATGGCTACACCTTC. Protein: CASTHTGDGYTF.

The genes are TRBV18 and TRBJ1-3; D not resolved. This CDR3 is 14 amino acids long. Trimming stripped 0 bases from V and 16 bases from J, with 19 bases between. CDR1 is KGHSH and CDR2 is LQKENI in the germline V gene. The CDR3 spells CASSPPFWRVSLYF. CDR3 coding DNA: TGTGCCAGCTCACCACCGTTTTGGAGGGTCTCCCTTTATTTT.

V gene TRBV5-4 combines with J gene TRBJ2-1, with TRBD2 matching 7 bases. Germline CDR1 and CDR2: SGHNT and YYREEE (reference sequence). Trimming cost V 1 base and J 8 bases; bases outside gene matches: 6. The CDR3 extends over 14 amino acids. The CDR3 region is CASSLSAGEDEQFF. As DNA, the CDR3 is TGTGCCAGCAGCTTGTCTGCGGGGGAGGATGAGCAGTTCTTC.

The V and J genes are TRBV14 and TRBJ1-4; the D gene is possibly TRBD1 (6 bases). Trimming removed 4 bases from V and 4 bases from J, with 13 bases in between. The CDR3 spans 15 residues. CDR1 and CDR2 from the germline V gene are SGHDN and FVKESK. The CDR3 DNA sequence: TGTGCCAGCAGCCGATCTGGACAGAGTAATGAAAAACTGTTTTTT. As protein: CASSRSGQSNEKLFF.

J is TRBJ1-5 and V is TRBV7-8, with TRBD1 matching 11 bases. V lost 2 bases to trimming and J lost 2 bases; unmatched junction nucleotides: 5. This CDR3 has 17 residues. The germline CDR1 and CDR2 sequences are SGHVS and FQNEAQ. The CDR3 coding sequence is TGTGCCAGCAGCTTAAGGGACAGGGGGTTGGGCAATCAGCCCCAGCATTTT. This gives the protein CASSLRDRGLGNQPQHF.

The J gene is TRBJ2-1, the V gene TRBV11-2; D is perhaps TRBD1 (6 bases). Trimming removed 0 bases from V and 4 bases from J, with 10 bases in between. This CDR3 region has 15 residues. Germline CDR1 SGHAT, CDR2 FQNNGV. CDR3 sequence reads: CASSLDRGLYNEQFF. Here the CDR3 DNA reads TGTGCCAGCAGCTTAGACAGGGGCCTATACAATGAGCAGTTCTTC.

The chain carries TRBV19 and TRBJ2-7; no firm D call. V lost 4 bases and J lost 4, with 5 bases in between. CDR3 length equals 11 residues. Germline V lookup: CDR1 LNHDA, CDR2 SQIVND (reference sequence). The CDR3 reads CASSNSYEQYF. DNA for the CDR3: TGTGCCAGTAGTAACTCGTACGAGCAGTACTTC.

The chain combines TRBV9 with TRBJ2-2; D may be TRBD2 (6 bases). This CDR3 contains 14 residues. Trimming took 4 bases from V and 8 from J, leaving 15 bases between them. The germline V gene has CDR1 SGDLS and CDR2 YYNGEE. The DNA for the CDR3 is TGTGCCAGCAGCCCTTTCGGAGGGAGTGGGGAGCTGTTTTTT. It is translated as CASSPFGGSGELFF.

This chain links TRBV2 with TRBJ2-7; D is unclear. The germline V gene has CDR1 SNHLY and CDR2 FYNNEI. The CDR3 runs 14 residues. The V end lost 6 bases, the J end lost 2 bases, and 14 bases lay between the germline ends. Written as DNA, the CDR3 is TGTGCCAGCAGGAAAAAGACTGAGACCTACGAGCAGTACTTC. It translates to CASRKKTETYEQYF. Filled out from reference TRBV2 and TRBJ2-7, the complete variable domain reads EPEVTQTPSHQVTQMGQEVILRCVPISNHLYFYWYRQILGQKVEFLVSFYNNEISEKSEIFDDQFSVERPDGSNFTLKIRSTKLEDSAMYFCASRKKTETYEQYFGPGTRLTVT.

The chain employs TRBV7-9 and TRBJ2-1; the match to TRBD2 covers 8 bases. The germline V gene encodes CDR1 SEHNR and CDR2 FQNEAQ (reference sequence). The CDR3 has 16 amino acids. The V gene end was trimmed by 7 bases and the J gene end by 0 bases; junction bases not matched to a gene: 8. The CDR3 region is CASTYKAGASYNEQFF. The CDR3 nucleotides read TGTGCCAGCACCTATAAAGCGGGGGCCTCCTACAATGAGCAGTTCTTC.

The V gene is TRBV12-5, the J gene TRBJ1-5; weak D call: TRBD1 (6 bases). Per germline, CDR1 LGHNT and CDR2 FRNRAP. The ends were cut back, 4 bases at V and 7 bases at J, with 8 bases in the middle. This CDR3 is 12 amino acids long. DNA for the CDR3: TGTGCTAGTGGTTCAGGGGAACAGCCCCAGCATTTT. Its translation is CASGSGEQPQHF.

The genes are TRBV30 and TRBJ2-7; D might be TRBD1 (5 bases). V lost 1 base and J 3 bases, leaving 13 bases between the germline ends. This CDR3 is built from 14 residues. Germline V gives CDR1 GTSNPN, CDR2 SVGIG (reference sequence). The CDR3 DNA reads as TGTGCCTGGAGTGACTCCGCAGGGAACTACGAGCAGTACTTC. Residues: CAWSDSAGNYEQYF.

The rearrangement uses TRBV5-1 and TRBJ1-2, with D maybe TRBD1 (5 bases). Deletions cut 5 bases from V and 4 bases from J, with 18 bases between. This CDR3 contains 15 residues. Germline values: CDR1 SGHRS, CDR2 YFSETQ. CDR3 sequence (DNA): TGCGCCAGCAGGGACATGGGGGGTTGGGTCTATGGCTACACCTTC. It codes for CASRDMGGWVYGYTF. Using reference TRBV5-1 and TRBJ1-2 for the parts outside the CDR3, the full variable domain is KAGVTQTPRYLIKTRGQQVTLSCSPISGHRSVSWYQQTPGQGLQFLFEYFSETQRNKGNFPGRFSGRQFSNSRSEMNVSTLELGDSALYLCASRDMGGWVYGYTFGSGTRLTVV.

The rearrangement links TRBV27 to TRBJ1-1; maybe TRBD1 (5 bases). This CDR3 is 15 amino acids long. V was trimmed by 0 bases and J by 0 bases, leaving 8 bases between them. The germline gives CDR1 MNHEY, CDR2 SMNVEV (reference sequence). The CDR3 DNA follows: TGTGCCAGCAGTTTATCGCCAGGGTTGAACACTGAAGCTTTCTTT. Translation: CASSLSPGLNTEAFF.

The sample holds one count of this clone. The rearrangement links TRBV7-9 to TRBJ1-4, with D tentatively TRBD1 (5 bases). The V end lost 0 bases, the J end lost 2 bases, and 16 bases lay between the germline ends. Germline assignment: CDR1 SEHNR and CDR2 FQNEAQ (reference sequence). The CDR3 consists of 18 residues. CDR3 bases: TGTGCCAGCAGCTTAGCGCCTCGGTGGGACTCGACTAATGAAAAACTGTTTTTT. Protein sequence: CASSLAPRWDSTNEKLFF.

The chain has TRBV4-1 and TRBJ2-7; TRBD1 aligns across 7 bases. Losses at the gene ends were 3 bases for V and 2 bases for J; bases not matched to a gene: 10. CDR3 length: 16 residues. Germline V CDR1 and CDR2: MGHRA, YSYEKL. The CDR3 DNA reads as TGCGCCAGCAGCCACGCTACCGGGACAGCAACCTACGAGCAGTACTTC. Translated: CASSHATGTATYEQYF.

The chain combines TRBV28 with TRBJ2-5, with 10 nucleotides matching TRBD2. The CDR3 loop spans 16 amino acids. CDR1 and CDR2 (germline): MDHEN, SYDVKM. The ends lost 7 bases at V and 4 bases at J; junction bases unmatched: 12. The CDR3 DNA reads as TGTGCCAGCAACCCATTTGGGTTAGCGGGGGGAGAGACCCAGTACTTC. Translated, it gives CASNPFGLAGGETQYF.